The T cell receptor beta chain described here comes from a study of shared clonotypes between healthy human individuals. Study observations and caveats: The generation probabilities recorded for non-shared clonotypes fell below those of clonotypes shared by all four donors.

About this clone itself: Its antigen remains unknown. This CDR3 is also generated by other DNA sequences in the sample.

Partitioning of CD4+ cells yielded a CD45RA+ naive subset and a CD45RA-negative memory subset. Method: immunoSEQ multiplex PCR; TCRdb's copy keeps in-frame clones and lacks some. This table has around 2,000,000 clones, roughly 96% appearing once. Sequencing used naive CD4+ T cells sorted from blood. The subset was: CD45RA+ positively selected. The receptor was derived from a man aged 18-30 years in good health.

The CDR3 here is CASSQDRPDTQYF. The CDR3 region has the DNA TGCGCCAGCAGCCAAGACCGTCCAGATACGCAGTATTTT. The rearrangement links TRBV4-3 to TRBJ2-3; no definite D call. V was shortened by 0 bases and J by 4 bases, with 5 bases between the two germline ends. Germline V gene data show CDR1 as LGHNA and CDR2 as YSLEER. The CDR3 contains 13 residues.